This TCR beta chain was obtained from a study of blood T cell repertoires in COVID-19. From germline, CDR1 is MNHEY and CDR2 SVGEGT. The CDR3 covers 14 residues. V gave up 2 bases and J gave up 3 bases, with 10 bases separating them. The study recruited people aged roughly 18 to 89 years across about two dozen US areas. Assignments of participants to cohorts depended upon their own reported clinical history. For recovered donors of Cohort 3, there were two negative PCRs, clearance, or symptom resolution. Original handling: Using reference gene primer amplification, nucleated cell counts were estimated. TCRdb's copy holds only in-frame clones and misses some; the assay was immunoSEQ multiplex PCR. That table gives V, J and clone size, and the DNA gave D and trimming. The sample includes more than 200,000 clones, roughly 90% of them seen just once.

This receptor was taken from a woman aged 25 to 39 who had recovered from COVID-19. The genes are TRBV6-2 or TRBV6-3 and TRBJ1-2, with D possibly matching TRBD1 (6 bases). The sample taken for sequencing was PBMCs or T cells enriched from blood (not recorded which). The CDR3 protein is CASSYGRTDYGYTF. In DNA, the CDR3 is TGTGCCAGCAGTTACGGAAGGACAGACTATGGCTACACCTTC.